Each of the 10 T cell receptor beta chains below was sequenced from the same sample in a study of cytomegalovirus exposure and HLA in healthy donors. The PCR used 60 Vbeta and 13 Jbeta primers. Repertoires were generated with immunoSEQ multiplex PCR, while TCRdb's copy carries only in-frame clones and drops some. The table has some 110,000 clones, roughly 70% seen once. Sequenced: PBMCs. Every receptor here comes from a male donor in good health and CMV-seropositive.

This clone was recorded a few times. The gene calls are TRBV4-3 and TRBJ2-7, with a weak D call TRBD1 (6 bases). Trimming cost V 0 bases and J 1 base, with 19 bases left between them. The CDR3 extends over 18 amino acids. Germline V gene lookup returns CDR1 LGHNA and CDR2 YSLEER. In DNA form, the CDR3 reads TGCGCCAGCAGCCAAGACGGCCTGGCGACGGGGACATCCTACGAGCAGTACTTC. This codes for CASSQDGLATGTSYEQYF.

The J gene is TRBJ2-7, the V gene TRBV7-9, with D hard to call. The V end was cut by 4 bases, the J end by 0 bases, with 10 bases between. CDR1 and CDR2 from the germline V gene are SEHNR and FQNEAQ (reference sequence). CDR3 length equals 14 residues. The DNA of the CDR3 is TGTGCCAGCAGCTACGAAATTAGCTCCTACGAGCAGTACTTC. Protein product: CASSYEISSYEQYF.

The rearrangement joins TRBV27 to TRBJ2-7, with 7 bases aligning to TRBD2. The CDR3 has 14 amino acids. Germline CDR1 MNHEY, CDR2 SMNVEV (reference sequence). Trimming took 2 bases from V and 5 from J; bases not matched to a gene: 6. The CDR3 sequence: CASSLRDSGNEQYF. CDR3 bases: TGTGCCAGCAGTTTACGAGACAGCGGGAACGAGCAGTACTTC.

The rearrangement links TRBV5-4 to TRBJ1-6; D is possibly TRBD1 (5 bases). The CDR3 spans 15 residues. V was shortened by 4 bases and J by 7 bases, with 15 bases between the two germline ends. Germline V gives CDR1 SGHNT, CDR2 YYREEE (reference sequence). This chain's CDR3 is CASSPKQGGNSPLHF. DNA for the CDR3: TGTGCCAGCAGCCCGAAGCAGGGAGGCAATTCACCCCTCCACTTT. Complete variable domain (other parts from reference TRBV5-4 and TRBJ1-6): ETGVTQSPTHLIKTRGQQVTLRCSSQSGHNTVSWYQQALGQGPQFIFQYYREEENGRGNFPPRFSGLQFPNYSSELNVNALELDDSALYLCASSPKQGGNSPLHFGNGTRLTVT.

The chain links TRBV6-5 to TRBJ1-3; possible D gene TRBD1, 6 bases. Per the germline V gene, CDR1 is MNHEY and CDR2 is SVGAGI. The V and J ends lost 3 bases and 0 bases respectively, with 9 bases between them. The CDR3 has 15 residues. The CDR3 bases are TGTGCCAGCAGTTATCAGGGGAGCTCTGGAAACACCATATATTTT. It is translated as CASSYQGSSGNTIYF.

This clone is a singleton in its sample. The genes are TRBV7-6 and TRBJ2-3; a weak D match, TRBD2 (5 bases). The CDR3 runs to 15 residues. V was cut by 5 bases and J by 2 bases, with 14 bases left in between. Germline V CDR1 and CDR2: SGHVS, FNYEAQ. The CDR3 region has the DNA TGTGCCAGCAGCCCGGGGTCCCATCTCACAGATACGCAGTATTTT. Its protein product is CASSPGSHLTDTQYF.

This chain links TRBV9 with TRBJ2-7, with TRBD1 matching 7 bases. The CDR3 consists of 14 residues. Per germline, CDR1 SGDLS and CDR2 YYNGEE. V was clipped by 0 bases and J by 2 bases; unmatched bases: 2. As DNA, the CDR3 is TGTGCCAGCAGCGTAGTCCAGGGGGCCTACGAGCAGTACTTC. Encoded protein: CASSVVQGAYEQYF.

This clone came up a few times. The chain has TRBV13 and TRBJ2-1; tentatively, D is TRBD2 (5 bases). V lost 2 bases and J lost 8, with 10 bases in between. This CDR3 is 13 amino acids long. CDR1 and CDR2 from the germline V gene are PRHDT and FYEKMQ (reference sequence). CDR3 sequence: CASSLTLRDEQFF. The DNA for the CDR3 is TGTGCCAGCAGCTTAACACTGCGGGATGAGCAGTTCTTC.

This clone appeared a few times. The chain has TRBV5-8 and TRBJ2-7, with D possibly matching TRBD1 (6 bases). CDR1 and CDR2 (germline): SGHTS, YDEGEE. This CDR3 is built from 13 residues. Trimming stripped 0 bases from V and 4 bases from J, with 8 bases between. The CDR3 loop reads CASSLVTGYEQYF. CDR3 nucleotide sequence: TGTGCCAGCAGCTTGGTGACAGGTTACGAGCAGTACTTC.

The V call is TRBV7-3, the J call TRBJ2-1, with TRBD1 matching 7 bases. Germline values: CDR1 SGHTA, CDR2 FQGTGA. J gave up 2 bases and V 5 bases, and 3 bases lay outside the gene matches. The length of the CDR3 is 14 residues. CDR3 sequence: CASSPGQPYNEQFF. In DNA, the CDR3 is TGTGCCAGCAGCCCGGGACAGCCCTACAATGAGCAGTTCTTC.